Shown below are 16 T cell receptor beta chains from a single sample sequenced in a study of blood T cell repertoires in COVID-19 (TCRdb year 2020). The library was obtained by the immunoSEQ multiplex PCR assay. TCRdb stores this immuneACCESS table with in-frame sequences only. Part of the clones is absent; in the studies checked, under half of the shortfall reflects unresolved V genes, and no reason is known for the rest. For this sample there are some 110,000 clones; approximately 85% appear just once. Jointly, the top ten make up around 3% of the sample. Sample: peripheral blood. All receptors derive from a woman over 75 with COVID-19, enrolled during active disease.

The chain recombines TRBV5-6 with TRBJ2-7; D is possibly TRBD1 (6 bases). The CDR3 covers 13 residues. CDR1 is SGHDT and CDR2 is YYEEEE in the germline V gene. Trimming cost V 3 bases and J 3 bases, with 10 bases left between them. The CDR3 loop reads CASSSVDSYEQYF. CDR3 bases: TGTGCCAGCAGCTCGGTGGACAGCTACGAGCAGTACTTC.

The chain couples TRBV3-1 (or the pseudogene TRBV3-2) to TRBJ2-2; TRBD2 is a possible D gene (6 bases). There are 14 residues in the CDR3. The germline V and J ends were trimmed by 8 bases and 6 bases, with 16 bases remaining between them. The germline V gene has CDR1 LGHDT and CDR2 YNNKEL (reference sequence). CDR3 region: CASLRGSRPGELFF. The CDR3, as DNA: TGTGCCAGCTTACGGGGGTCAAGGCCCGGGGAGCTGTTTTTT.

V usage is TRBV6-5 and J usage is TRBJ1-3; no definite D call. The germline V gene has CDR1 MNHEY and CDR2 SVGAGI. The CDR3 totals 15 residues. Between the trimmed V and J ends, which lost 3 bases and 0 bases, there was a span of 9 bases. The CDR3 is CASSYNRGSGNTIYF. CDR3 sequence (DNA): TGTGCCAGCAGTTATAACCGGGGCTCTGGAAACACCATATATTTT.

This clone came up a few times. The chain employs TRBV3-1 (or the pseudogene TRBV3-2) and TRBJ2-1; 10 nucleotides match TRBD2. The CDR3 spans 16 residues. V was clipped by 1 base and J by 11 bases; unmatched bases: 11. Looked up from germline, CDR1 is LGHDT and CDR2 is YNNKEL (reference sequence). Written as DNA, the CDR3 is TGTGCCAGCAGCCAAGGAACGACGGGACTAGCGCTTAAGCAGTTCTTC. Translation: CASSQGTTGLALKQFF.

The rearrangement uses TRBV19 and TRBJ2-2; 11 bases match TRBD2. CDR3 length: 15 residues. The germline V gene encodes CDR1 LNHDA and CDR2 SQIVND (reference sequence). Trimming took 7 bases from V and 7 from J; bases not matched to a gene: 8. The CDR3 region is CASNLLAGASGELFF. CDR3 coding DNA: TGTGCCAGTAACTTACTAGCGGGAGCTAGCGGGGAGCTGTTTTTT.

V is TRBV6-6 and J is TRBJ2-7, with 10 bases identical to TRBD1. There are 14 residues in the CDR3. The junction had 8 bases not matched to a gene; V was cut back by 6 bases and J by 6 bases. Germline CDR1 MNHNY, CDR2 SVGAGI (reference sequence). CDR3: CASSGQGEISEQYF. CDR3 bases: TGTGCCAGCAGCGGACAGGGGGAGATCAGCGAGCAGTACTTC.

The genes are TRBV6-6 and TRBJ2-3, with 13 bases fitting TRBD2. CDR3 length equals 16 residues. With V trimmed by 6 bases and J by 1 base, 4 bases remained unmatched. Per the germline V gene, CDR1 is MNHNY and CDR2 is SVGAGI (reference sequence). This CDR3 is CASRGLAGLGTDTQYF. CDR3 bases: TGTGCCAGCAGGGGACTAGCGGGACTCGGCACAGATACGCAGTATTTT.

J is TRBJ1-5 and V is TRBV28; 8 bases are a match to TRBD1. CDR1 is MDHEN, CDR2 SYDVKM, per germline. The CDR3 totals 17 residues. The trim removed 2 bases at V and 5 bases at J, leaving 11 bases unmatched. The CDR3 DNA sequence: TGTGCCAGCAGTTTACGCCTCGGACAGGGCCTTGATCAGCCCCAGCATTTT. It is translated as CASSLRLGQGLDQPQHF.

CDR3 bases: TGTGCCAGCAGCTTAGGATCGGGACAGGGAAATGAAAAACTGTTTTTT. Its protein product is CASSLGSGQGNEKLFF. The chain recombines TRBV7-6 with TRBJ1-4; 9 bases are shared with TRBD1. The junction had 5 bases not matched to a gene; V was cut back by 1 base and J by 5 bases. Germline CDR1 and CDR2: SGHVS and FNYEAQ. The CDR3 length is 16 residues.

This clone was detected ten times or more. The rearrangement links TRBV7-2 to TRBJ2-7; 10 bases align to TRBD1. The V gene's germline CDR1 is SGHTA and CDR2 FQGNSA. The CDR3 sequence is 15 residues long. With 4 bases clipped from V and 1 base from J, the junction kept 4 bases outside the gene matches. The CDR3 region has the DNA TGTGCCAGCAGCTCGGACAGGGGGAGGTCCTACGAGCAGTACTTC. Protein sequence: CASSSDRGRSYEQYF. Filled out from reference TRBV7-2 and TRBJ2-7, the complete variable domain reads GAGVSQSPSNKVTEKGKDVELRCDPISGHTALYWYRQSLGQGLEFLIYFQGNSAPDKSGLPSDRFSAERTGGSVSTLTIQRTQQEDSAVYLCASSSDRGRSYEQYFGPGTRLTVT.

This clone was seen just once. The rearrangement joins TRBV6-2 or TRBV6-3 to TRBJ2-7, with 7 bases fitting TRBD2. Germline-derived CDR1 and CDR2 are MNHEY and SVGEGT. There are 13 residues in the CDR3. V gave up 5 bases and J gave up 6 bases; unmatched junction bases: 7. CDR3 region: CASSGGRPSEQYF. In nucleotides, the CDR3 is TGTGCCAGCAGTGGCGGGAGACCGTCCGAGCAGTACTTC.

The chain recombines TRBV7-9 with TRBJ1-1; D call uncertain. Germline loops: CDR1 SEHNR, CDR2 FQNEAQ (reference sequence). V dropped 3 bases and J dropped 2 bases, with 7 bases sitting between them. The CDR3 has 13 amino acids. For the CDR3, the DNA is TGTGCCAGCAGCTTCGGCGGAAACACTGAAGCTTTCTTT. The encoded protein is CASSFGGNTEAFF.

This clone was counted a few times. The rearrangement uses TRBV5-1 and TRBJ2-3; TRBD2 agrees at 11 bases. Trimming at V came to 3 bases and at J to 0 bases, leaving 3 bases not matched to a gene. The germline V gene has CDR1 SGHRS and CDR2 YFSETQ. CDR3 size: 16 residues. CDR3 nucleotide sequence: TGCGCCAGCAGCTCGGGGACTAGCGGCAGCACAGATACGCAGTATTTT. It is translated as CASSSGTSGSTDTQYF. The variable domain in full, completed from reference TRBV5-1 and TRBJ2-3, reads KAGVTQTPRYLIKTRGQQVTLSCSPISGHRSVSWYQQTPGQGLQFLFEYFSETQRNKGNFPGRFSGRQFSNSRSEMNVSTLELGDSALYLCASSSGTSGSTDTQYFGPGTRLTVL.

J is TRBJ2-1 and V is TRBV12-5, with 11 bases fitting TRBD2. V shed 5 bases and J 2 bases; nucleotides not matched to a gene: 2. From germline, CDR1 is LGHNT and CDR2 FRNRAP. The length of the CDR3 is 15 residues. In DNA, the CDR3 is TGTGCTAGTGGTGTAGCGGGAGGGCCCTACAATGAGCAGTTCTTC. Its protein product is CASGVAGGPYNEQFF.

CDR3 sequence: CASSLQGGENTEAFF. The CDR3 DNA sequence: TGTGCCAGCAGCTTACAGGGTGGGGAGAACACTGAAGCTTTCTTT. This sequence joins TRBV5-5 and TRBJ1-1, with D possibly being TRBD1 (6 bases). The germline gives CDR1 SGHKS, CDR2 YYEKEE (reference sequence). Trimming took off 2 bases at V and 1 base at J, with 12 bases between the two ends. The CDR3 loop spans 15 amino acids.

The chain has TRBV7-8 and TRBJ1-2; 8 bases line up with TRBD1. Germline CDR1 reads SGHVS; CDR2 reads FQNEAQ. The V segment lost 0 bases and the J segment 0 bases; nucleotides outside the gene matches: 0. This CDR3 is 15 amino acids long. CDR3 in amino acids: CASSLAQGANYGYTF. In DNA form, the CDR3 reads TGTGCCAGCAGCTTAGCACAGGGGGCTAACTATGGCTACACCTTC.